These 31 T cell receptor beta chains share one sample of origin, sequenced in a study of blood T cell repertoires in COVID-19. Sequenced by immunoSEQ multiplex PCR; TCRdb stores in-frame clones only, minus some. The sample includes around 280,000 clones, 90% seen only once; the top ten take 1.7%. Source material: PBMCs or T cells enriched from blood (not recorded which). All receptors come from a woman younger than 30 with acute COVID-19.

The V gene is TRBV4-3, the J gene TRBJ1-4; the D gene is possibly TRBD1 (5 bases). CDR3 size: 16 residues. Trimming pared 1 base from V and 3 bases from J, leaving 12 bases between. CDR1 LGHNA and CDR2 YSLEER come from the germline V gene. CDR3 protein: CASSQVIGAANEKLFF. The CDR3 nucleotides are TGCGCCAGCAGCCAAGTTATAGGGGCAGCTAATGAAAAACTGTTTTTT.

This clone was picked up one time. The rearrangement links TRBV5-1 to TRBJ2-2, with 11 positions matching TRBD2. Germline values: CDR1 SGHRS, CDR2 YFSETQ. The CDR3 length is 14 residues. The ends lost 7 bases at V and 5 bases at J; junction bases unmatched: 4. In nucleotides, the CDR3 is TGCGCCAGCGAAATAGCGGGAGGGACCGGGGAGCTGTTTTTT. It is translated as CASEIAGGTGELFF.

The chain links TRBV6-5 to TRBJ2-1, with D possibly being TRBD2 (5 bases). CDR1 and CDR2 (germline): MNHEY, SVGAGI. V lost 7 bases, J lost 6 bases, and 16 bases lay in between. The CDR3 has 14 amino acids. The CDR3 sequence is CASKRLSGPNEQFF. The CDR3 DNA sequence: TGTGCCAGCAAACGACTATCCGGTCCCAATGAGCAGTTCTTC.

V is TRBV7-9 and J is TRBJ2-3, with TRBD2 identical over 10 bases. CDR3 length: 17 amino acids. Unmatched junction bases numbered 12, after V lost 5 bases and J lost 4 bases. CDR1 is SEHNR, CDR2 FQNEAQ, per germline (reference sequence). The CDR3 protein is CASSPGQREGLSDTQYF. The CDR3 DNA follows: TGTGCCAGCAGCCCTGGCCAGCGGGAGGGCCTCTCAGATACGCAGTATTTT. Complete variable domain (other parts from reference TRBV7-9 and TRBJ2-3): DTGVSQNPRHKITKRGQNVTFRCDPISEHNRLYWYRQTLGQGPEFLTYFQNEAQLEKSRLLSDRFSAERPKGSFSTLEIQRTEQGDSAMYLCASSPGQREGLSDTQYFGPGTRLTVL.

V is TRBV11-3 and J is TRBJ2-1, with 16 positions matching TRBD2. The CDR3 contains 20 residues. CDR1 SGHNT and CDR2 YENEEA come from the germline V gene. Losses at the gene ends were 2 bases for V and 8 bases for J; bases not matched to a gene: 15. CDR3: CASSLSRQLPGLAGGHEQFF. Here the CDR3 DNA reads TGTGCCAGCAGCTTAAGTCGGCAACTTCCGGGACTAGCGGGAGGGCATGAGCAGTTCTTC.

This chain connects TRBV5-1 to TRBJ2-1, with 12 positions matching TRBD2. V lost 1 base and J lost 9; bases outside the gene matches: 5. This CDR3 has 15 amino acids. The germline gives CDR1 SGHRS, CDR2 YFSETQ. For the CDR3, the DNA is TGCGCCAGCAGCTTGCTTTCGACTAGCGGGAGTGAGCAGTTCTTC. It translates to CASSLLSTSGSEQFF.

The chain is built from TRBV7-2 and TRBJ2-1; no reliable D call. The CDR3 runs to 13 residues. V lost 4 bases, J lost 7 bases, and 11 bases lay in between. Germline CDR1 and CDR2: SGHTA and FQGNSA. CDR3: CASSSTVPNEQFF. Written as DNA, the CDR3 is TGTGCCAGCAGCTCCACGGTCCCAAATGAGCAGTTCTTC.

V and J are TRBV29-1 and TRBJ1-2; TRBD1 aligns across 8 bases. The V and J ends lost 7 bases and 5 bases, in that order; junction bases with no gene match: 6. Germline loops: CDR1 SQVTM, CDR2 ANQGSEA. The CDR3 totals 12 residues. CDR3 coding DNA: TGCAGCGGCGATACAGGGGGGTATGGCTACACCTTC. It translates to CSGDTGGYGYTF. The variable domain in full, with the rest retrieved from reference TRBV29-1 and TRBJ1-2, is SAVISQKPSRDICQRGTSLTIQCQVDSQVTMMFWYRQQPGQSLTLIATANQGSEATYESGFVIDKFPISRPNLTFSTLTVSNMSPEDSSIYLCSGDTGGYGYTFGSGTRLTVV.

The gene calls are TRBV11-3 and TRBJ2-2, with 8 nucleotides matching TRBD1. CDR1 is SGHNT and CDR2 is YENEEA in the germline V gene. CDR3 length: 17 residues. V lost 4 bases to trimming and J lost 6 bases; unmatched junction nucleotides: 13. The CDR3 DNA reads TGTGCCAGCAGCTCGAACCGACAGGGGATGTTTTCCGGGGAGCTGTTTTTT. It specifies CASSSNRQGMFSGELFF.

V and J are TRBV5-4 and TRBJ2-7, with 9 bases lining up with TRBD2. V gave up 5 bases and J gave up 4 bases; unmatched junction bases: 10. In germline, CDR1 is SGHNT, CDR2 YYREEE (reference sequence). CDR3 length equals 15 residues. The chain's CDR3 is CASRVAGGPRYEQYF. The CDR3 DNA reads TGTGCCAGCAGGGTCGCGGGAGGGCCGCGGTACGAGCAGTACTTC.

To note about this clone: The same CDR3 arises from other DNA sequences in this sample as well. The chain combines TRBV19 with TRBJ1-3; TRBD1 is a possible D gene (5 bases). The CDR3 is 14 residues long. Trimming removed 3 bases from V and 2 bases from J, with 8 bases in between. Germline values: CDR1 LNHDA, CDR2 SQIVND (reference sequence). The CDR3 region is CASSIGGTGNTIYF. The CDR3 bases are TGTGCCAGTAGTATCGGGGGAACTGGAAACACCATATATTTT.

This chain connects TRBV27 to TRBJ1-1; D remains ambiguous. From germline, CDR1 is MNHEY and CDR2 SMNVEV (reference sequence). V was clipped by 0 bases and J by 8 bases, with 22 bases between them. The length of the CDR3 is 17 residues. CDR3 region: CASSLSFTGVWGSEAFF. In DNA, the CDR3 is TGTGCCAGCAGTTTATCGTTCACCGGGGTGTGGGGATCAGAAGCTTTCTTT.

The CDR3: CASSLTGGRANEKLFF. As DNA, the CDR3 is TGTGCCAGCAGCTTAACCGGGGGTCGAGCTAATGAAAAACTGTTTTTT. The V gene is TRBV7-3, the J gene TRBJ1-4, with a possible D match to TRBD1 (5 bases). V was pared by 0 bases and J by 3 bases, with 11 bases between. The germline V gene encodes CDR1 SGHTA and CDR2 FQGTGA. The CDR3 is 16 residues long. Supplemented by reference TRBV7-3 and TRBJ1-4, the full variable domain reads GAGVSQTPSNKVTEKGKYVELRCDPISGHTALYWYRQSLGQGPEFLIYFQGTGAADDSGLPNDRFFAVRPEGSVSTLKIQRTERGDSAVYLCASSLTGGRANEKLFFGSGTQLSVL.

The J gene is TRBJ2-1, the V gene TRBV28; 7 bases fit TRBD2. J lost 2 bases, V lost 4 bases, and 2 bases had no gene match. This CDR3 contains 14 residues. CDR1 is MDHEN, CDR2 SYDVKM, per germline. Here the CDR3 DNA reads TGTGCCAGCAGTTCCGGGACTACCTACAATGAGCAGTTCTTC. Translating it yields CASSSGTTYNEQFF. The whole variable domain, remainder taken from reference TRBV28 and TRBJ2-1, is DVKVTQSSRYLVKRTGEKVFLECVQDMDHENMFWYRQDPGLGLRLIYFSYDVKMKEKGDIPEGYSVSREKKERFSLILESASTNQTSMYLCASSSGTTYNEQFFGPGTRLTVL.

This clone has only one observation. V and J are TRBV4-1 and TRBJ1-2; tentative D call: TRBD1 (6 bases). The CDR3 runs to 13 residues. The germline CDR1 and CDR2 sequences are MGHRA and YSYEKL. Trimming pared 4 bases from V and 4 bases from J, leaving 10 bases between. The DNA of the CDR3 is TGCGCCAGCAGCCCAGAGACAGGCTATGGCTACACCTTC. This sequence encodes CASSPETGYGYTF.

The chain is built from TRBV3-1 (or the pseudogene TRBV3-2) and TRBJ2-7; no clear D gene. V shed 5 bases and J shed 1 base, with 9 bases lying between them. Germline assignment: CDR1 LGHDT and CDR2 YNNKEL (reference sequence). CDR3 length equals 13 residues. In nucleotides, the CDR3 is TGTGCCAGCAGCGTGAGCTCGTCCTACGAGCAGTACTTC. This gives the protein CASSVSSSYEQYF.

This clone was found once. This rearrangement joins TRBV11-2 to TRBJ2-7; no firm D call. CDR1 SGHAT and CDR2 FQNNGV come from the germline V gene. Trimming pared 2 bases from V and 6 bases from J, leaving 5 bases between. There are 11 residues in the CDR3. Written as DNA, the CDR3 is TGTGCCAGCAGCTTAATGGCCGAGCAGTACTTC. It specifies CASSLMAEQYF. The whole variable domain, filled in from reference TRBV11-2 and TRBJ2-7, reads EAGVAQSPRYKIIEKRQSVAFWCNPISGHATLYWYQQILGQGPKLLIQFQNNGVVDDSQLPKDRFSAERLKGVDSTLKIQPAKLEDSAVYLCASSLMAEQYFGPGTRLTVT.

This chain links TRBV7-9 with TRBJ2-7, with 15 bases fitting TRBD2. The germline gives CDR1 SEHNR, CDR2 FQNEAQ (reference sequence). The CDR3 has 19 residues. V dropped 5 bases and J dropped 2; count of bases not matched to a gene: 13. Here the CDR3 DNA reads TGTGCCAGCAGCGGAGAGGGACTAGCGGGAGGATATGGCGCCTACGAGCAGTACTTC. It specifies CASSGEGLAGGYGAYEQYF.

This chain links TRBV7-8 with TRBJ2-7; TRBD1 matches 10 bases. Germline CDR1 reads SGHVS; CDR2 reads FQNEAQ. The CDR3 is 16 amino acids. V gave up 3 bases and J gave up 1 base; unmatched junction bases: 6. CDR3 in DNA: TGTGCCAGCAGCTTGGGGCCGGGACAGGGGTCCTACGAGCAGTACTTC. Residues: CASSLGPGQGSYEQYF.

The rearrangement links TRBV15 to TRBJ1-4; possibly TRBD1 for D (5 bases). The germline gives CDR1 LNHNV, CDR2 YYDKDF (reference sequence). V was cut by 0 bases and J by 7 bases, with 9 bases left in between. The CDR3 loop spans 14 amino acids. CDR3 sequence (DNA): TGTGCCACCAGCAGAGATCGGGGGAGTGAAAAACTGTTTTTT. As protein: CATSRDRGSEKLFF.

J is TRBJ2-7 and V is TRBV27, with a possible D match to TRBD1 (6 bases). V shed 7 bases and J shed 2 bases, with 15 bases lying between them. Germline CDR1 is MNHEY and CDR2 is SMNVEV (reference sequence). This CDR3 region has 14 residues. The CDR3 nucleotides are TGTGCCAGCACAGTGGGGGCAGGCCCCTACGAGCAGTACTTC. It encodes CASTVGAGPYEQYF.

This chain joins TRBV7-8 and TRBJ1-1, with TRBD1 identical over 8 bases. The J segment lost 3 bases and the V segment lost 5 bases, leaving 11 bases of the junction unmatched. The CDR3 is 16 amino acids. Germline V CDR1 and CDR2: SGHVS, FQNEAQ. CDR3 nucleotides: TGTGCCAGCAGCCCGGGGACAGGAGCTTGGTACACTGAAGCTTTCTTT. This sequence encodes CASSPGTGAWYTEAFF. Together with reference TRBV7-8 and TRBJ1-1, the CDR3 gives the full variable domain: GAGVSQSPRYKVAKRGQDVALRCDPISGHVSLFWYQQALGQGPEFLTYFQNEAQLDKSGLPSDRFFAERPEGSVSTLKIQRTQQEDSAVYLCASSPGTGAWYTEAFFGQGTRLTVV.

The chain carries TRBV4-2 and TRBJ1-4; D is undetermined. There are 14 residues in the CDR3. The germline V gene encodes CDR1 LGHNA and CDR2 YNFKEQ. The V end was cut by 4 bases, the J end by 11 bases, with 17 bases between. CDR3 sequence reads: CASSPSDRELKLFF. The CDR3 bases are TGTGCCAGCAGCCCCTCGGACCGGGAATTGAAACTGTTTTTT.

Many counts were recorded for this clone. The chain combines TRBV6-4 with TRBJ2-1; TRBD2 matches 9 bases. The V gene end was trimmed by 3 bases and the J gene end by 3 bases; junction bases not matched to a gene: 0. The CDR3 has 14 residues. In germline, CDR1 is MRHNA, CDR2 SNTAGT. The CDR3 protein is CASSEAGGYNEQFF. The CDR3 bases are TGTGCCAGCAGTGAAGCGGGAGGCTACAATGAGCAGTTCTTC.

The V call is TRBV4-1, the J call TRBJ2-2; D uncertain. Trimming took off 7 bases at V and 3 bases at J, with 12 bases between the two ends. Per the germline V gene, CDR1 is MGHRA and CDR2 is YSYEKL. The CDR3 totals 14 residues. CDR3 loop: CASKTHIHTGELFF. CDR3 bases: TGCGCCAGCAAGACACATATCCACACCGGGGAGCTGTTTTTT.

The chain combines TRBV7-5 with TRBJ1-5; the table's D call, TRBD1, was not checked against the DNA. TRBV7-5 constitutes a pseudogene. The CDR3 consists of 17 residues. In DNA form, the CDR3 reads TGTGCCAGAAGCTTAGACCTTGGACAGCATAGCAATCAGCCCCAGCATTTT. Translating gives CARSLDLGQHSNQPQHF.

The CDR3 region is CASRKTSGYEQYF. Here the CDR3 DNA reads TGTGCCAGCAGGAAGACTAGCGGGTACGAGCAGTACTTC. The chain uses TRBV2 and TRBJ2-7; 10 bases line up with TRBD2. The V segment lost 6 bases and the J segment 4 bases; nucleotides outside the gene matches: 3. The germline gives CDR1 SNHLY, CDR2 FYNNEI. CDR3 length: 13 residues.

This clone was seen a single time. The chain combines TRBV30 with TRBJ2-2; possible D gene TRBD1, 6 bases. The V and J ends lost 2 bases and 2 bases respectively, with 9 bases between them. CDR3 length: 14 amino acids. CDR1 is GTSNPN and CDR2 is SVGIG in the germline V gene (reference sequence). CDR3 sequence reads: CAWSMGANTGELFF. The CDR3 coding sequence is TGTGCCTGGAGTATGGGGGCAAACACCGGGGAGCTGTTTTTT.

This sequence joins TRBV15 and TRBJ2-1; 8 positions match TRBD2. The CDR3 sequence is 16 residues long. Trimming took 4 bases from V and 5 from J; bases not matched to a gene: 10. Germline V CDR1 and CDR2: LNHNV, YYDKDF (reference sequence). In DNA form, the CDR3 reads TGTGCCACCAGCATAGGAGAACTAGCGGAGAACAATGAGCAGTTCTTC. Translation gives CATSIGELAENNEQFF.

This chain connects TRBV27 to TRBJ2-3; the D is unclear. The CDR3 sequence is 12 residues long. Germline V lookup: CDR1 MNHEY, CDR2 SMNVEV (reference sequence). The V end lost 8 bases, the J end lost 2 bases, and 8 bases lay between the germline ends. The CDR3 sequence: CASQHSTDTQYF. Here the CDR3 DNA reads TGTGCCAGCCAACATTCCACAGATACGCAGTATTTT.

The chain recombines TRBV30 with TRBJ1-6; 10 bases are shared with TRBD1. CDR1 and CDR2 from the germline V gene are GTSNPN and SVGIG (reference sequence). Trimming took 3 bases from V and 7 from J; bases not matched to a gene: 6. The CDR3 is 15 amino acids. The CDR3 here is CAWRGGDRGNSPLHF. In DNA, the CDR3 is TGTGCCTGGAGGGGTGGGGACAGGGGAAATTCACCCCTCCACTTT.